These T cell receptor beta chains were read from a single sample in a study of Ad26.COV2.S vaccination and SARS-CoV-2 variants. Here immunoSEQ multiplex PCR was the method, and the copy in TCRdb shows in-frame clones only, minus some. Here the sample spans 350,000 to 450,000 clones, approximately 85% being singletons. This sample comprised peripheral blood, obtained in a trial of Ad26.COV2.S vaccine versus placebo. Receptors originate from a person between 18 and 59 years old who received the Ad26.COV2.S COVID-19 vaccine or a placebo. CDR3s include the opening cysteine and the closing phenylalanine or tryptophan. A D gene is named only where the DNA matches it firmly. Clone size, where shown, is once, few, many, or a class for clones that have expanded.

v_gene,j_gene,abundance,d_gene,CDR3nt,CDR3aa
TRBV30,TRBJ1-1,.,TRBD1,TGTGCCTGGAGTGTACAGGGGTTCAGTGGGGCTTTCTTT,CAWSVQGFSGAFF
TRBV18,TRBJ2-7,few,TRBD2,TGTGCCAGCTCACCAAACGCGGGAGGGGCCTACGAGCAGTACTTC,CASSPNAGGAYEQYF
TRBV28,TRBJ2-7,.,TRBD2,TGTGCCAGCAGAAACGACCTAGCGGGACCCTACGAGCAGTACTTC,CASRNDLAGPYEQYF
TRBV30,TRBJ2-7,.,.,TGTGCCTGGAGTGTGATCCCTCGGGAACTCGAGCAGTACTTC,CAWSVIPRELEQYF
TRBV30,TRBJ2-1,.,.,TGTGCCTGGAGCGGCCGGGGGGCGTCCTACAATGAGCAGTTCTTC,CAWSGRGASYNEQFF
TRBV19,TRBJ2-7,.,.,TGTGCCAGTAGTAAGGGCAGATACTACGAGCAGTACTTC,CASSKGRYYEQYF
TRBV10-3,TRBJ2-3,once,.,TGTGCCATCAGCCCTAGCACAGATACGCAGTATTTT,CAISPSTDTQYF
TRBV28,TRBJ2-7,.,.,TGTGCCAGCAGTTTATACGGGACAAACTACGAGCAGTACTTC,CASSLYGTNYEQYF
TRBV7-2,TRBJ1-5,once,.,TGTGCCAGCAGCTTAGGAAATAGCAATCAGCCCCAGCATTTT,CASSLGNSNQPQHF
TRBV4-1,TRBJ2-4,.,.,TGCGCCAGCAGCCAAGAGTTCGGGGCAGAAGCCAAAAACATTCAGTACTTC,CASSQEFGAEAKNIQYF
TRBV7-2,TRBJ1-1,.,TRBD1,TGTGCCAGCAGCTCACAACAGGGGAGAGACACTGAAGCTTTCTTT,CASSSQQGRDTEAFF
TRBV5-1,TRBJ2-7,once,.,TGCGCCAGCAGCTTGGGGCCCTCCATCTCCTACGAGCAGTACTTC,CASSLGPSISYEQYF
TRBV18,TRBJ1-2,.,.,TGTGCCAGCTCACCTTTGGACAGTGACTATGGCTACACCTTC,CASSPLDSDYGYTF
TRBV7-2,TRBJ2-7,.,.,TGTGCCAGCAGCTTAAGCCGACACTCCTACGAGCAGTACTTC,CASSLSRHSYEQYF
TRBV9,TRBJ1-2,.,.,TGTGCCAGCAGCGTAGGCGACCCCTATGGCTACACCTTC,CASSVGDPYGYTF
TRBV7-2,TRBJ2-1,.,.,TGTGCCAGCAGCGTAGGGCCGGTGGCTAGAGCGGACAATGAGCAGTTCTTC,CASSVGPVARADNEQFF
TRBV6-2/TRBV6-3,TRBJ2-5,.,.,TGTGCCAGCACCCCAGGCGATGAGACCCAGTACTTC,CASTPGDETQYF
TRBV27,TRBJ1-6,.,TRBD1,TGTGCCAGCAGTTTCGACAGGGTGTCACCCCTCCACTTT,CASSFDRVSPLHF
TRBV4-1,TRBJ1-6,few,.,TGCGCCAGCAGCCAAGTGCAGGGTTATAATTCACCCCTCCACTTT,CASSQVQGYNSPLHF
TRBV5-6,TRBJ1-4,.,TRBD1,TGTGCCAGCAGCTGGGACAGGGGCCACGAAAAACTGTTTTTT,CASSWDRGHEKLFF
TRBV18,TRBJ1-2,.,.,TGTGCCAGCTCACCGACGGTCGGGTCCAACTATGGCTACACCTTC,CASSPTVGSNYGYTF
TRBV28,TRBJ1-4,.,.,TGTGCCAGCAGCCAAACAACAGGGTACATTCTGTTTTTT,CASSQTTGYILFF
TRBV3-1/TRBV3-2,TRBJ1-1,once,.,TGTGCCAGCAGCCAAGGCACCCGAGTAGCTTTCTTT,CASSQGTRVAFF